This TCR beta chain was identified during a study of T cells after yellow fever vaccination (dated 2019 in TCRdb). Background on the whole study: The SMART-Seq v4 Ultra Low Input RNA kit was used to prepare libraries from fractions with low cell numbers. To track T-cell clones before and after primary and booster YFV17D yellow fever vaccination, bulk TCR alpha and beta repertoires were sequenced longitudinally. Two healthy male donors, one aged 18 to 29 and one aged 30 to 39 years, were included in the cohort. Bulk PBMC replicates and cell subsets were isolated from blood drawn at multiple timepoints before and after both primary and secondary immunization. The paper as a whole reports these results and caveats: A small fraction of clonotypes showed up in both the CD4 and CD8 compartments, probably as a result of convergent recombination. After the booster, most of the clones that had expanded following primary vaccination were detected again (around 97% of CD4 and around 90% of CD8), which suggests that memory was broadly maintained. Computational filtering was needed because FACS-sorted repertoires could contain abundant contaminating clonotypes from the bulk population. The secondary T-cell response was found to be weaker but faster than the primary response, with a peak reached on day 5 rather than on day 15. The study included only a couple of donors, which limits how far the findings can be generalized.

A remark on this clonotype: What this receptor recognizes is not known. Per-base quality was not reported, and no clone a single base away is much larger than it.

The data were produced on an Illumina NovaSeq 6000. Synthesis of TCR cDNA relied on 5'RACE template switching, a step that introduced a universal primer site along with unique molecular identifiers. Priming of cDNA synthesis was performed from both the TCR alpha and TCR beta constant segments. Two PCR steps were used to amplify libraries, with sample barcodes and sequencing adapters being added in the second step. Sequencing of libraries was performed on Illumina HiSeq 2500 (2x100 bp) or NovaSeq (2x150 bp). Per the authors' processing: MIGEC handled demultiplexing of reads and collapsing into UMI consensus sequences, while MiXCR performed V(D)J alignment. Using edgeR on replicate PBMC samples, clonotypes were called vaccine-responding if FDR was below 0.01 and the log2 fold change was above 5 up to day 15. Each bulk clonotype received a CD4 or CD8 identity based on whether the sequenced CD4 or CD8 repertoire contained that clonotype at higher abundance. Starting from the raw public reads, TCRdb applied fastp trimming at Q25, assembled clones with MiXCR and retained in-frame beta chains. Rows with one shared CDR3 protein collapse into an entry with the most common genes and DNA. What appears here as the V and J calls and clone size reflects TCRdb's work, not the paper's. The sample contains a few hundred thousand distinct CDR3 sequences, 15% to 20% of them found a single time. The ten largest clones capture roughly a sixth of the sample.

As encoded in the germline V gene, CDR1 is SGHTA while CDR2 is FQGNSA. Ends trimmed: V by 5 bases, J by 5 bases; bases unmatched to a gene: 6. Spanning cysteine to phenylalanine, the CDR3 consists of 14 amino acids. The only DNA kept is the CDR3, 42 bases in frame from the first base. The sample's treatment or condition label is to be understood as: live attenuated yellow fever vaccine strain. Two biological replicates of bulk PBMCs were collected at each blood-draw timepoint. PBMCs were isolated from peripheral blood using a standard Ficoll-Paque protocol. TriZol was used to extract RNA from bulk PBMCs, CD4 and CD8 fractions, and dextramer-positive and dextramer-negative fractions.

The source material was PBMCs, sampled before the yellow fever booster vaccination. The chain joins TRBV7-2 to TRBJ1-5; 7 of the junction bases match TRBD1. This sequence was found in a man younger than 35 who received the YFV17D yellow fever vaccine. The CDR3 reads CASSKYGQDQPQHF. Read as DNA, the sequence is TGTGCCAGCAGCAAATACGGACAGGATCAGCCCCAGCATTTT.